This record concerns one T cell receptor beta chain sequence. The data are from a study of beta chain features in type 1 diabetes. Sequenced material consisted of expressed TCRB transcripts (all of the isolated RNA was reverse transcribed). TCRdb keeps only in-frame clones here, not all; method: immunoSEQ multiplex PCR. This sample has 400,000 to 600,000 clones, with approximately 30% found just once. The germline V and J ends were trimmed by 6 bases and 4 bases, with 16 bases remaining between them. This CDR3 comprises 15 residues. The V gene's germline CDR1 is MNHEY and CDR2 SMNVEV (reference sequence).

This clonotype originated in a man younger than 35 in good health. The material sequenced was naive CD4+ T cells from blood. The chain has TRBV27 and TRBJ1-3; D may be TRBD1 (6 bases). The CDR3 nucleotides are TGTGCCAGCAGCCGAGACAGGTTCTACGGAAACACCATATATTTT. It translates to CASSRDRFYGNTIYF.